A selection of T cell receptor beta chains follows, all from one sample in a study of shared clonotypes between healthy human individuals. Profiled with immunoSEQ multiplex PCR; TCRdb holds only in-frame clones, not every one. The sample has about 560,000 clones; around 81% are singletons. The sample consisted of PBMCs. These receptors all come from a woman in her 40s in good health. Some clones in this sample may be carry-over from other donors' samples. The CDR3 runs from the conserved cysteine through the conserved F or W. Each record gives: J gene, clone size, D gene, V gene, CDR3 DNA, CDR3 protein. A D gene is named only where the DNA matches it firmly. The size of a clone is reported for some rows only, either as once, few or many, or as a class for expanded clones.

TRBJ2-3,once,TRBD2,TRBV30,TGTGCCTGGAGTTGGACTAGCACAGGGCAGTATTTT,CAWSWTSTGQYF
TRBJ2-2,-,-,TRBV7-9,TGTGCCAGCAGCTTTACAGGGATCGGGGAGCTGTTTTTT,CASSFTGIGELFF
TRBJ2-7,-,-,TRBV6-1,TGTGCCAGCAGTGAAAACAGGAGCGGAGAGCAGTACTTC,CASSENRSGEQYF
TRBJ1-1,-,-,TRBV11-3,TGTGCCAGCAGCTCTGCCCGTGGAACTGAAGCTTTCTTT,CASSSARGTEAFF
TRBJ1-1,-,-,TRBV28,TGTGCCAGCAGTTTTCCGGGAGGACCTGAAGCTTTCTTT,CASSFPGGPEAFF
TRBJ1-2,-,-,TRBV6-5,TGTGCCAGCGCGCCGGGGGGAAGCTATGGCTACACCTTC,CASAPGGSYGYTF
TRBJ1-4,-,TRBD1,TRBV4-3,TGCGCCAGCAGCCAAAAACAGGGGAATGGAGAAAAACTGTTTTTT,CASSQKQGNGEKLFF
TRBJ1-4,-,-,TRBV27,TGTGCCAGCAGTTCCCTCTGGACAGTCAGCGGGATGAAACTGTTTTTT,CASSSLWTVSGMKLFF
TRBJ2-1,-,-,TRBV7-6,TGTGCCAGCAGCTTGAGTACAGTGAATGAGCAGTTCTTC,CASSLSTVNEQFF
TRBJ2-2,-,TRBD2,TRBV7-7,TGTGCTAGCAGCTTAGTAGCGGGAGCGAACACCGGGGAGCTGTTTTTT,CASSLVAGANTGELFF
TRBJ2-2,-,-,TRBV7-4,TGTGCCAGCAGCTTACCCCCAAAAGTCAGACGCAGGGGTAACACCGGGGAGCTGTTTTTT,CASSLPPKVRRRGNTGELFF
TRBJ1-5,few,-,TRBV6-6,TGTGCCAGCAGTTACGTAGGGGCGAGGCAGCCCCAGCATTTT,CASSYVGARQPQHF
TRBJ2-2,-,TRBD1,TRBV7-3,TGTGCCAGCAGCAAGCAATCGGGACAGGGGGTTAACACCGGGGAGCTGTTTTTT,CASSKQSGQGVNTGELFF
TRBJ2-7,few,-,TRBV27,TGTGCCAGCAGTTTAAAGGACGGGTGGACCTACGAGCAGTACTTC,CASSLKDGWTYEQYF
TRBJ1-2,-,TRBD1,TRBV15,TGTGCCACCAGCAGAGATAGGGGACAGGGTAGGGGCTACACCTTC,CATSRDRGQGRGYTF
TRBJ2-1,-,TRBD1,TRBV11-2,TGTGCCAGCAAAAACAGGGGGTATGAGCAGTTCTTC,CASKNRGYEQFF
TRBJ2-1,many,-,TRBV11-2,TGTGCCAGCAGCTTTACCGGGTCGTCCGTCGATGAGCAGTTCTTC,CASSFTGSSVDEQFF
TRBJ1-3,-,-,TRBV5-1,TGCGCCAGCAGCTTGGTAGGTCCGCAAAACACCATATATTTT,CASSLVGPQNTIYF
TRBJ2-1,-,-,TRBV7-3,TGTGCCAGCAGCTTTCAGGATAGCTCCTACAATGAGCAGTTCTTC,CASSFQDSSYNEQFF
TRBJ1-5,-,-,TRBV7-2,TGTGCCAGCAGCTTAGCAACGGTTAGATATAGCAATCAGCCCCAGCATTTT,CASSLATVRYSNQPQHF
TRBJ2-1,-,TRBD2,TRBV29-1,TGCAGCGTTGAAGATCGTGGTAGCGGGACTTTCAATGAGCAGTTCTTC,CSVEDRGSGTFNEQFF
TRBJ2-2,-,TRBD2,TRBV5-1,TGCGCCAGCAGCCCACACTCGACTAGCTCGAACACCGGGGAGCTGTTTTTT,CASSPHSTSSNTGELFF
TRBJ1-5,many,-,TRBV2,TGTGCCAGCAGAGGGGACAACAATCAGCCCCAGCATTTT,CASRGDNNQPQHF
TRBJ2-5,many,TRBD2,TRBV12-5,TGTGCTAGTGGTTTGGACAGGGTGAGACCTGAAGGACTAGCGGGAGAAGAGACCCAGTACTTC,CASGLDRVRPEGLAGEETQYF
TRBJ2-5,-,TRBD1,TRBV11-2,TGTGCCAGCAGCTCAGGGGGCCCAGAGACCCAGTACTTC,CASSSGGPETQYF
TRBJ2-5,-,-,TRBV7-8,TGTGCCAGCAGCTCCCGGTTGGCAGGGGAGGAGACCCAGTACTTC,CASSSRLAGEETQYF
TRBJ2-7,-,-,TRBV21-1,TGTGCCAGCAGCGACAGGGCTAGCGGGAGTGCCGAGCAGTACTTC,CASSDRASGSAEQYF
TRBJ2-5,-,-,TRBV10-2,TGCGCCAGCAGTGCCCCCGGCGGGTACCAAGAGACCCAGTACTTC,CASSAPGGYQETQYF
TRBJ2-1,few,TRBD2,TRBV4-3,TGCGCCAGCAGCCAAGATTCGACTAGCCAGAGCAATGAGCAGTTCTTC,CASSQDSTSQSNEQFF
TRBJ2-7,-,TRBD2,TRBV27,TGTGCCAGCCGTTTTAGCGGGAGATTGACCTACGAGCAGTACTTC,CASRFSGRLTYEQYF
TRBJ1-4,-,-,TRBV5-1,TGCGCCAGCAGCCTGGGAGTTCCCAGACAAAAACTGTTTTTT,CASSLGVPRQKLFF
TRBJ1-5,-,-,TRBV28,TGTGCCAGCAGTATAAGATTACAGGGTCTAGAGAGCAATCAGCCCCAGCATTTT,CASSIRLQGLESNQPQHF
TRBJ1-5,-,TRBD1,TRBV7-2,TGTGCCAGCAGCGACAGGGATCAGCCCCAGCATTTT,CASSDRDQPQHF
TRBJ1-4,-,-,TRBV6-1,TGTGCCAGCAGTGAAAACCACTTTCAGGCTAATGAAAAACTGTTTTTT,CASSENHFQANEKLFF
TRBJ1-2,-,-,TRBV2,TGTGCCAGCAGTGAGCAAGGGGCCTATGGCTACACCTTC,CASSEQGAYGYTF
TRBJ2-4,-,TRBD2,TRBV5-1,TGCGCCAGCAGCTTGGGGATGCGGGAGGGTTCCAAAAACATTCAGTACTTC,CASSLGMREGSKNIQYF
TRBJ2-7,once,TRBD2,TRBV6-6,TGTGCCAGCAGTTCGGGTCTCCTAGCGGGAGGCGAGCAGTACTTC,CASSSGLLAGGEQYF
TRBJ1-1,-,-,TRBV18,TGTGCCAGCTCACCCGCACACGGCCGAGAAGCTTTCTTT,CASSPAHGREAFF
TRBJ1-5,once,-,TRBV19,TGTGCCAGTAGTATAGAGAACAGGGCGAATCAGCCCCAGCATTTT,CASSIENRANQPQHF
TRBJ2-7,-,TRBD1,TRBV2,TGTGCCAGCAGTGGGGGGACAGGGGGCGTGTACGAGCAGTACTTC,CASSGGTGGVYEQYF
TRBJ2-5,-,-,TRBV5-1,TGCGCCAGCAGCATCGGCCCCCTGGAGGAGACCCAGTACTTC,CASSIGPLEETQYF
TRBJ2-7,-,-,TRBV28,TGTGCCAGCAGTCAGAGCGGTCCAGTAAAACAGTACTTC,CASSQSGPVKQYF
TRBJ2-1,-,-,TRBV10-1,TGCGCCAGCAGTACGGTAAACAATGAGCAGTTCTTC,CASSTVNNEQFF
TRBJ1-5,few,TRBD1,TRBV6-1,TGTGCCAGCACGTGGAGTCAGGGGGAAGGTCAGCCCCAGCATTTT,CASTWSQGEGQPQHF
TRBJ2-1,-,-,TRBV18,TGTGCCAGCTCACCACCGACGCGGATCTCCTACAATGAGCAGTTCTTC,CASSPPTRISYNEQFF
TRBJ1-4,-,-,TRBV7-2,TGTGCCAGCGGAGAGGGACGGGGGGTAGGAAGTGAAAAACTGTTTTTT,CASGEGRGVGSEKLFF
TRBJ2-7,-,TRBD2,TRBV6-1,TGTGCCAGCAGTGAAGCGCGCGGGAGCAACTACGAGCAGTACTTC,CASSEARGSNYEQYF